This T cell receptor (beta chain) was recorded in a study of long-term antiretroviral therapy in people with HIV. This clone was found once. At the survey level, the v3.0 immunoSEQ assay was run. Produced via immunoSEQ multiplex PCR; TCRdb's table is partial and in-frame only. The data show more than 10,000 clones, about 87% seen once. This CDR3 is built from 15 residues. Trimming stripped 2 bases from V and 5 bases from J, with 15 bases between. CDR1 MNHNS and CDR2 SASEGT come from the germline V gene. The source material was unsorted PBMCs, sampled 2.1 years after starting antiretroviral therapy. The chain employs TRBV6-1 and TRBJ1-2; D is possibly TRBD1 (5 bases). This receptor was identified in a woman between 35 and 50 years old with HIV. This CDR3 reads CASSELGASLYGYTF. The CDR3 DNA follows: TGTGCCAGCAGTGAACTTGGGGCCTCTCTTTATGGCTACACCTTC.